The 15 T cell receptor beta chains given below trace back to one sample, sequenced in a study of blood T cell repertoires in COVID-19 (dated by TCRdb to the early 2020s). The library was built by means of the immunoSEQ multiplex PCR assay. TCRdb provides this immuneACCESS table in a form limited to in-frame rearrangements. Some clones are lacking; in checked studies, under half of them reflect an unresolved V gene, and why the rest are absent is not known. The sample table shows roughly 210,000 clones, and approximately 81% are seen once. About 10% of the sample is held by the ten biggest clonotypes. Sequencing was performed on peripheral blood. The receptors stem from a woman aged 80 or over with COVID-19, enrolled during active disease.

This clone appeared a single time. The gene calls are TRBV11-2 and TRBJ2-3; D remains ambiguous. This CDR3 contains 12 residues. Trimming took 4 bases from V and 4 from J, leaving 6 bases between them. CDR1 is SGHAT, CDR2 FQNNGV, per germline. CDR3 bases: TGTGCCAGCAGCTCTAGTCCAGATACGCAGTATTTT. It encodes CASSSSPDTQYF.

This chain uses TRBV28 with TRBJ2-2, with D possibly TRBD1 on 5 matching bases. The CDR3 is made up of 14 amino acids. Trimming took 6 bases from V and 2 from J, leaving 10 bases between them. CDR1 MDHEN and CDR2 SYDVKM come from the germline V gene. The CDR3 is CASRLQGNTGELFF. The CDR3 bases are TGTGCCAGCAGGCTTCAGGGAAACACCGGGGAGCTGTTTTTT.

This clone was recorded once. The CDR3 region has the DNA TGCGCCAGCAGCTCCCCCTCCGCTGAAGCTTTCTTT. This codes for CASSSPSAEAFF. V gene TRBV5-1 combines with J gene TRBJ1-1, with D uncertain. V was shortened by 3 bases and J by 6 bases, with 9 bases between the two germline ends. The germline gives CDR1 SGHRS, CDR2 YFSETQ. The CDR3 loop spans 12 amino acids. The full variable domain, completed using reference TRBV5-1 and TRBJ1-1, is KAGVTQTPRYLIKTRGQQVTLSCSPISGHRSVSWYQQTPGQGLQFLFEYFSETQRNKGNFPGRFSGRQFSNSRSEMNVSTLELGDSALYLCASSSPSAEAFFGQGTRLTVV.

The rearrangement joins TRBV2 to TRBJ1-2; D not resolved. Germline lookup yields CDR1 SNHLY and CDR2 FYNNEI. V was cut by 7 bases and J by 3 bases, with 15 bases left in between. CDR3 length: 14 amino acids. CDR3 DNA sequence: TGTGCCAGCACGAAAATACCGCCAGACTATGGCTACACCTTC. Translated, it gives CASTKIPPDYGYTF.

The rearrangement links TRBV18 to TRBJ1-3; no clear D. Trimming cost V 2 bases and J 0 bases, with 14 bases left between them. This CDR3 spans 17 amino acids. Germline V gene data show CDR1 as KGHSH and CDR2 as LQKENI. Here the CDR3 reads CASSPGLLTSSGNTIYF. The CDR3 coding sequence is TGTGCCAGCTCACCAGGCCTTCTAACTAGCTCTGGAAACACCATATATTTT.

V is TRBV4-1 and J is TRBJ2-1; 10 bases agree with TRBD2. The CDR3 extends over 17 amino acids. The germline gives CDR1 MGHRA, CDR2 YSYEKL. The V gene end was trimmed by 0 bases and the J gene end by 4 bases; junction bases not matched to a gene: 6. CDR3 in DNA: TGCGCCAGCAGCCAAGATGTGAGGACTAGCGGATACAATGAGCAGTTCTTC. The encoded protein is CASSQDVRTSGYNEQFF.

This clone came up a few times. The chain is built from TRBV7-8 and TRBJ2-1; a possible D gene is TRBD1 (6 bases). V was clipped by 5 bases and J by 5 bases, with 19 bases between them. The germline CDR1 and CDR2 sequences are SGHVS and FQNEAQ. The length of the CDR3 is 16 residues. CDR3 bases: TGTGCCAGCAGCCCTTTGATTATTGGACAGAACAATGAGCAGTTCTTC. This gives the protein CASSPLIIGQNNEQFF.

This sequence joins TRBV6-2 or TRBV6-3 and TRBJ1-1; unclear D gene. Germline V gene lookup returns CDR1 MNHEY and CDR2 SVGEGT. The V end lost 5 bases, the J end lost 0 bases, and 13 bases lay between the germline ends. CDR3 length: 15 amino acids. The CDR3 reads CASSTTRKMNTEAFF. As DNA, the CDR3 is TGTGCCAGCAGTACCACCAGGAAAATGAACACTGAAGCTTTCTTT.

This chain uses TRBV7-9 with TRBJ2-3, with 9 bases identical to TRBD2. The germline V gene encodes CDR1 SEHNR and CDR2 FQNEAQ (reference sequence). Germline trimming cut 1 base from V and 3 bases from J; bases unmatched to any gene: 5. The CDR3 consists of 16 residues. CDR3 residues: CASSLEAGGQTDTQYF. CDR3 coding DNA: TGTGCCAGCAGCTTAGAGGCGGGGGGGCAAACAGATACGCAGTATTTT.

The gene calls are TRBV19 and TRBJ1-1; tentative D call: TRBD1 (6 bases). CDR1 and CDR2 from the germline V gene are LNHDA and SQIVND (reference sequence). The CDR3 is made up of 16 amino acids. V was clipped by 3 bases and J by 0 bases, with 14 bases between them. The CDR3 spells CASSIKAGAMNTEAFF. CDR3 DNA sequence: TGTGCCAGTAGTATTAAAGCGGGGGCAATGAACACTGAAGCTTTCTTT.

V and J are TRBV5-1 and TRBJ1-2; D is ambiguous. Trimming took off 0 bases at V and 3 bases at J, with 9 bases between the two ends. Germline-derived CDR1 and CDR2 are SGHRS and YFSETQ. There are 14 residues in the CDR3. DNA for the CDR3: TGCGCCAGCAGCTTGGGAGGCACGGACTATGGCTACACCTTC. It is translated as CASSLGGTDYGYTF.

This clone is a singleton in its sample. The chain links TRBV24-1 to TRBJ1-2; D is uncertain. The CDR3 totals 13 residues. Per germline, CDR1 KGHDR and CDR2 SFDVKD. Trimming stripped 6 bases from V and 6 bases from J, with 13 bases between. This CDR3 is CATSSHGINGYTF. The CDR3 bases are TGTGCCACCAGTTCGCACGGTATTAATGGCTACACCTTC.

The V and J genes are TRBV27 and TRBJ1-2; D is uncertain. The CDR3 extends over 13 amino acids. Germline CDR1 and CDR2: MNHEY and SMNVEV (reference sequence). The V gene lost 3 bases and the J gene lost 5 bases, with 10 bases spanning the gap. The CDR3 nucleotides read TGTGCCAGCAGTTTTAACAGACTATATGGCTACACCTTC. This codes for CASSFNRLYGYTF.

This chain links TRBV7-9 with TRBJ1-1; no firm D call. The CDR3 has 14 residues. CDR1 is SEHNR and CDR2 is FQNEAQ in the germline V gene (reference sequence). V lost 2 bases to trimming and J lost 1 base, with 8 bases between them. The CDR3 DNA sequence: TGTGCCAGCAGCTTACCCCCGGGGAACACTGAAGCTTTCTTT. Protein: CASSLPPGNTEAFF.

The chain has TRBV5-1 and TRBJ1-5; TRBD1 matches at 8 bases. CDR3 length: 15 residues. V shed 4 bases, J shed 4 bases, and the junction held 7 bases outside the gene matches. CDR1 and CDR2 (germline): SGHRS, YFSETQ. The CDR3 loop is CASSAQGGGNQPQHF. DNA for the CDR3: TGCGCCAGCAGCGCACAGGGGGGGGGAAATCAGCCCCAGCATTTT.